Sequencing of this TCR beta chain was carried out in a study of lymphopenia after photon versus proton radiotherapy (dated by TCRdb to between 2018 and 2020). Describing the broader study: In patients with gastrointestinal tumors who developed high-grade lymphopenia, the study compared the immunological effects of photon radiation therapy with those of proton radiation therapy. The roughly 21 patients in the cohort had gastrointestinal tumors, were treated with either photon or proton therapy, and subsequently developed lymphopenia. The study was designed to characterize how the impact on the immune system differs between the two radiation modalities.

As to this clone: Its antigen specificity is not known. Base qualities were left out, and no much larger clone turns up one base away.

V loses 4 bases at its end and J loses 2 bases; junction bases beyond the gene matches: 5. Including cysteine and phenylalanine, the CDR3 has 15 amino acids. This entry keeps only the CDR3 DNA: 45 bases, framed from base 1. CDR1 and CDR2 are read off the germline V gene as ENHRY and SYGVKD. To prepare the library, the immunoSEQ multiplex PCR assay was applied. T cell repertoires were profiled by deep sequencing of rearranged TCR beta loci, alongside multiparametric flow cytometry. TCRdb took over this immuneACCESS table, retaining in-frame rearrangements with V and J assigned. Such tables are incomplete; in checked studies, under half of the missing clones stem from an unresolved V gene, and the remainder is unexplained. Present in this sample are fewer than 9,000 clones, 89% of which were seen just once. The ten top clones hold 17% of the sample. Broader findings and caveats from the paper: After the lymphocyte count nadir, oligoclonal expansion, especially of CD8+ Temra cells, was observed in photon-treated repertoires, and the drop in diversity was driven by this expansion. Proton-treated patients stayed relatively stable during treatment, while photon-treated patients lost naive T cells and TCR diversity and gained effector/memory populations. Across the cohort, a larger post-nadir drop in TCR diversity was inversely correlated with overall survival time among patients who died. The authors looked at the survival association only in patients who died, and they framed better survival with proton therapy as a possibility rather than a demonstrated result.

This sample comprised peripheral blood, obtained from a patient treated with photon-based radiotherapy. The sequence derives from a man aged 60-69 years with cholangiocarcinoma. Recombination linked TRBV10-3 to TRBJ1-2; 9 bases in the junction line up with TRBD1. The nucleotides read TGTGCCATCAGTGTTGGGGACAGGGAGAACTATGGCTACACCTTC. Its coded protein is CAISVGDRENYGYTF.